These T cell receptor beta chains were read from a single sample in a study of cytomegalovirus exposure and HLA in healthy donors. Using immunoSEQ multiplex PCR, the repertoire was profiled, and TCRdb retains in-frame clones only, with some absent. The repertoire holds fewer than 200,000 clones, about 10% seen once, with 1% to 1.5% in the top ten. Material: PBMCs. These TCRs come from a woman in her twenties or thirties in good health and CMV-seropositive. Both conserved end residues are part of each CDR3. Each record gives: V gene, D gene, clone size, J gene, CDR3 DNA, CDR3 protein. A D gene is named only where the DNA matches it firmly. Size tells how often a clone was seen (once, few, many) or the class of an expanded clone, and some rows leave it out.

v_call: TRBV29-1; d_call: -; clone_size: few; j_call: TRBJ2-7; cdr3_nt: TGCAGCGTTTCGGACAGACGCGAGCAGTACTTC; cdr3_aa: CSVSDRREQYF
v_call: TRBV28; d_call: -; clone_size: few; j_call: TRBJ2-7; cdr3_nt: TGTGCCAGCAGCTTTCATGGGACTGCGCGAAGTGGTGAGCAGTACTTC; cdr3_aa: CASSFHGTARSGEQYF
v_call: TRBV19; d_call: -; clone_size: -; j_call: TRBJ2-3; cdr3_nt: TGTGCCAGTAGTATCTCCCGTAGCGACACTACGCAGTATTTT; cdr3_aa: CASSISRSDTTQYF
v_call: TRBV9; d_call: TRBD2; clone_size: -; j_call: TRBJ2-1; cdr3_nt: TGTGCCAGCAGCCCCCGCCCCCTAGCGGGAGGTAATGAGCAGTTCTTC; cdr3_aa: CASSPRPLAGGNEQFF
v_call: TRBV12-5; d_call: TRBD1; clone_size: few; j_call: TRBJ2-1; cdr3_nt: TGTGCTAGTGGATACGGGACAGGGGGCTACAATGAGCAGTTCTTC; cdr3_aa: CASGYGTGGYNEQFF
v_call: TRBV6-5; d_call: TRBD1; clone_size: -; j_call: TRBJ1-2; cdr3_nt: TGTGCCAGCAGTTACACAGGACAGGGCCCTCAGGTCTTC; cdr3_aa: CASSYTGQGPQVF
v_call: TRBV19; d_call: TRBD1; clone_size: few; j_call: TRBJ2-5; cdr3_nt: TGTGCCAGTAGTCTCTCGGACAGGGTGGCAGAGACCCAGTACTTC; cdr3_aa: CASSLSDRVAETQYF
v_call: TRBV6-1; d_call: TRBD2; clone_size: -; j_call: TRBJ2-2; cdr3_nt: TGTGCGGGGGCGGGGGGTGACACCGGGGAGCTGTTTTTT; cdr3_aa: CAGAGGDTGELFF
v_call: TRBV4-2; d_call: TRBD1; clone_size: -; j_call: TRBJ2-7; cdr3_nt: TGTGCCAGCAGTAAGGGACAGGAATCCTACGAGCAGTACTTC; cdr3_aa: CASSKGQESYEQYF
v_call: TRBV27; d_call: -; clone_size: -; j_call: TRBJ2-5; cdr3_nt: TGTGCCAGCAGTTTATCGGTCCAGGCCCGGGGAGAGACCCAGTACTTC; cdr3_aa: CASSLSVQARGETQYF
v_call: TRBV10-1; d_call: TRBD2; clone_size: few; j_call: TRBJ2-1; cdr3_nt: TGCGCCAGCAGTGATCCGGGACTAGCGGGAGATCGTTTCAATGACAATGAGCAGTTCTTC; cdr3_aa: CASSDPGLAGDRFNDNEQFF
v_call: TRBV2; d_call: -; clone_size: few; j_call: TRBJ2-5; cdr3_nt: TGTGCCAGCAGTGGTGGCGGGATAGGGGAGACCCAGTACTTC; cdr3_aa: CASSGGGIGETQYF
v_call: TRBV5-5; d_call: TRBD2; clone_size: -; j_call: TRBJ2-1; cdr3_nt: TGTGCCAGCAGCCAGCGGGGCGAATACAATGAGCAGTTCTTC; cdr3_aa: CASSQRGEYNEQFF
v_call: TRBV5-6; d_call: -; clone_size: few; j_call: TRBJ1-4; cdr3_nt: TGTGCCAGCAGCTTGAGGGACACGATTAATGAAAAACTGTTTTTT; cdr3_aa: CASSLRDTINEKLFF
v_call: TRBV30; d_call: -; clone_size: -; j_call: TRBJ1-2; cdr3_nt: TGTGCCTGGAGTGTACGGACCTTGCGGGACTATGGCTACACCTTC; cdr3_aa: CAWSVRTLRDYGYTF
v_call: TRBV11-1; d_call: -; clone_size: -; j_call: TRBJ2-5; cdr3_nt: TGTGCCAGCAGTCCAGACAGACGAGAGACCCAGTACTTC; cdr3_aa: CASSPDRRETQYF
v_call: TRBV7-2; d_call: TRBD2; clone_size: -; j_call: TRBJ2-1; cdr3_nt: TGTGCCAGCAGCTTCGCGGGGGTCTCCTACAATGAGCAGTTCTTC; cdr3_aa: CASSFAGVSYNEQFF
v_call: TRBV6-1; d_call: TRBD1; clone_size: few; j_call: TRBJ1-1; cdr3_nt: TGTGCCAGCAGGACCGACAGGGTCGACACTGAAGCTTTCTTT; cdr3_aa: CASRTDRVDTEAFF
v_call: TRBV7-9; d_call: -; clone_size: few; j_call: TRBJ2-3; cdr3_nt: TGTGCCAGCAGCTTAGGTTACAGGACGCACGGCACAGATACGCAGTATTTT; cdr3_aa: CASSLGYRTHGTDTQYF
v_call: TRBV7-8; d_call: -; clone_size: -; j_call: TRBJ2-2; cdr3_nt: TGTGCCAGCAGCTTTCGCCAACTATGGCCGACCGGGGAGCTGTTTTTT; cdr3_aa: CASSFRQLWPTGELFF
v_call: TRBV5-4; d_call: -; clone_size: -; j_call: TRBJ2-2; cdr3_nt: TGTGCCAGCAGCTTCCTAGGTTCCACCGGGGAGCTGTTTTTT; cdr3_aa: CASSFLGSTGELFF
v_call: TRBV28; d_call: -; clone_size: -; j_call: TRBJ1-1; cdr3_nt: TGTGCCAGCAGTTTGGGGCGTGTGACTGAAGCTTTCTTT; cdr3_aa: CASSLGRVTEAFF
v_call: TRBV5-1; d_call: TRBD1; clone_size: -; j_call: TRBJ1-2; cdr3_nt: TGCGCCAGCAGCTCTTCCCGGACAGGGGGTGTGATGTATGGCTACACCTTC; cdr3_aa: CASSSSRTGGVMYGYTF
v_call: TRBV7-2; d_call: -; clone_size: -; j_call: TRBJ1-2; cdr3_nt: TGTGCCAGCAGCTTAGGGGGCCCCTATGGCTACACCTTC; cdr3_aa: CASSLGGPYGYTF
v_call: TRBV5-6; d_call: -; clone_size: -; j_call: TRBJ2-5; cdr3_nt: TGTGCCAGCAGATCAGCCTCAGGTGGGGAGAACCAGTACTTC; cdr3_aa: CASRSASGGENQYF
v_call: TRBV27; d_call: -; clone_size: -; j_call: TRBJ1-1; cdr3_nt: TGTGCCAGCAGTAGTCTCGGGGGGGCTTCCATGAACACTGAAGCTTTCTTT; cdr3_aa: CASSSLGGASMNTEAFF
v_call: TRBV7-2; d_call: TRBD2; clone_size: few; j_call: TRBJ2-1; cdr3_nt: TGTGCCAGCAGCTCACAGAGTCCCGGGGGGGGTGAGCAGTTCTTC; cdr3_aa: CASSSQSPGGGEQFF
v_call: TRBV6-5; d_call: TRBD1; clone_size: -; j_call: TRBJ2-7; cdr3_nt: TGTGCCAGCAGTTACTCCTGGACAGGAACCTACGAGCAGTACTTC; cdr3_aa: CASSYSWTGTYEQYF
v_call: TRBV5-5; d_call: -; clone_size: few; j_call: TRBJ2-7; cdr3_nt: TGTGCCAGCAGCTTGTCGGGGGACTCTTCCTACGAGCAGTACTTC; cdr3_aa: CASSLSGDSSYEQYF
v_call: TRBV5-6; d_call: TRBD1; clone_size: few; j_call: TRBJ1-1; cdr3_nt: TGTGCCAGCAGCTCACTACGGACAGGGGGCACTGAAGCTTTCTTT; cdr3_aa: CASSSLRTGGTEAFF
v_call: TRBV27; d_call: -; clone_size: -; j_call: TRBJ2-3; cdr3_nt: TGTGCCAGCAAATTCCCCCCACGAGGGACGCAGTATTTT; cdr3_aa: CASKFPPRGTQYF
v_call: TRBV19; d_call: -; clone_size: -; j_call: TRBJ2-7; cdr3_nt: TGTGCCAGTAGTGCAACAGGAAGCTCCTACGAGCAGTACTTC; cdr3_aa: CASSATGSSYEQYF
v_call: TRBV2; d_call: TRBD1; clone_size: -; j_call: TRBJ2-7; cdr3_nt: TGTGCCCAGGGGGGACAGGGATCTTGGGAGCAGTACTTC; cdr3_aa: CAQGGQGSWEQYF
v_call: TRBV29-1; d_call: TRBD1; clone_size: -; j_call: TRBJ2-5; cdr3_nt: TGCAGCGTTGAGGCCGAGACAGGGGTCGAGACCCAGTACTTC; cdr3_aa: CSVEAETGVETQYF
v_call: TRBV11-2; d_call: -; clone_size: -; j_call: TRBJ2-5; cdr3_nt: TGTGCCAGCAGCCCCATGGGGCGGACCCAAGAGACCCAGTACTTC; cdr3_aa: CASSPMGRTQETQYF
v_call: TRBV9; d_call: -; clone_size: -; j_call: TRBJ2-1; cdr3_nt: TGTGCCAGCAGCGCGACAGTAAGCTCCTACAATGAGCAGTTCTTC; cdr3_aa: CASSATVSSYNEQFF
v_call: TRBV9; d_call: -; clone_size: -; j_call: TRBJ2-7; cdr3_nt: TGTGCCAGCAGCCCCTGGGGGGAGACGGCCCACTACGAGCAGTACTTC; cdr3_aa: CASSPWGETAHYEQYF
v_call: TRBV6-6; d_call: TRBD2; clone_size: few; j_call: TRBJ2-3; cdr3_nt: TGTGCCAGCAGTTACCGTAGCGGGACCGCAGATACGCAGTATTTT; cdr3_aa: CASSYRSGTADTQYF
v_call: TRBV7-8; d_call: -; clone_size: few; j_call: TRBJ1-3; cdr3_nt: TGTGCCAGCAGCTTAATGGGCCTATACTCTGGAAACACCATATATTTT; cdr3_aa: CASSLMGLYSGNTIYF
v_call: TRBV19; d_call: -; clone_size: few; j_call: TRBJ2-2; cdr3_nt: TGTGCCAGTAGTACCTTGCCAGGGTCCGGGGAGCTGTTTTTT; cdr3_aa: CASSTLPGSGELFF
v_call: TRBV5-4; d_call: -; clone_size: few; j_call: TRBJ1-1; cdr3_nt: TGTGCCAGCCACCGGGGGGGGGTCACTGAAGCTTTCTTT; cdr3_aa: CASHRGGVTEAFF
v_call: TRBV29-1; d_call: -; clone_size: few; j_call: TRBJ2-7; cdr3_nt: TGCAGCGTGAGACTACTAAGCTCCTACGAGCAGTACTTC; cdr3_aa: CSVRLLSSYEQYF
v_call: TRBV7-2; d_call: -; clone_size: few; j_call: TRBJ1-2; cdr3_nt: TGTGCCAGCAGCTCCCAGGGATTTGGCTACACCTTC; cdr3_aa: CASSSQGFGYTF
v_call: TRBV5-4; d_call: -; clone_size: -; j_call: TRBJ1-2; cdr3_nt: TGTGCCAGCAGCTTGGGTCTTGGCTACACCTTC; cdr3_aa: CASSLGLGYTF
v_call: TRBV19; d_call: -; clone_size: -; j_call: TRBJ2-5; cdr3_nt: TGTGCCAGTAGTCTCCTGGACAGACCCGGCGAGACCCAGTACTTC; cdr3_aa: CASSLLDRPGETQYF
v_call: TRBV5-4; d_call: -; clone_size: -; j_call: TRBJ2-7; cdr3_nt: TGTGCCAGCAGCGAGGACTGGTCCTACGAGCAGTACTTC; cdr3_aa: CASSEDWSYEQYF
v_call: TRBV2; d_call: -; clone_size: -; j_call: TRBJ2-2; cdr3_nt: TGTGCCAGCAGTGAATTTGGACAGACGAACACCGGGGAGCTGTTTTTT; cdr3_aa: CASSEFGQTNTGELFF
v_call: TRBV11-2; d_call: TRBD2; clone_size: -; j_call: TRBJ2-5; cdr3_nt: TGTGCCAGCAGTAGGGGACTAGCGGGCCTCCAAGAGACCCAGTACTTC; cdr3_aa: CASSRGLAGLQETQYF
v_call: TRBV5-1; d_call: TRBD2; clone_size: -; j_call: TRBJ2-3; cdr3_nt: TGCGCCAGCAGCTTGGCCCTAGCGGGAGGGATCGGGACGCAGTATTTT; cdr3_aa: CASSLALAGGIGTQYF
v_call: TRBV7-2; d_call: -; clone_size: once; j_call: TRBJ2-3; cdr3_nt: TGTGCCAGCAGCTTAGACGACGGGGGAGCCCCCACAGATACGCAGTATTTT; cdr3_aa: CASSLDDGGAPTDTQYF